This T cell receptor beta chain was sequenced for a study of glioma-infiltrating T cells. Germline values: CDR1 SGHNT, CDR2 YYREEE (reference sequence). Trimming stripped 1 base from V and 5 bases from J, with 12 bases between. The CDR3 is 15 residues long. Amplification of TCR alpha and beta CDR3 regions from RNA used iRepertoire nested multiplex PCR. A single record per CDR3 protein comes from TCRdb applying MiXCR to the multiplex PCR reads. The table has about 130,000 distinct CDR3 sequences, about 22% seen once. The chain carries TRBV5-4 and TRBJ2-2, with D tentatively TRBD2 (6 bases). The sequence was obtained from a human donor with low-grade glioma or glioblastoma, undergoing nonglioma brain surgery, or in good health (not recorded which). Sequenced sample: glioma tissue, nonneoplastic brain tissue, or PBMCs (not recorded which). The CDR3 bases are TGTGCCAGCAGCTTGAGCCAGGGAGGTACCGGGGAGCTGTTTTTT. This gives the protein CASSLSQGGTGELFF. The full variable domain, completed using reference TRBV5-4 and TRBJ2-2, is ETGVTQSPTHLIKTRGQQVTLRCSSQSGHNTVSWYQQALGQGPQFIFQYYREEENGRGNFPPRFSGLQFPNYSSELNVNALELDDSALYLCASSLSQGGTGELFFGEGSRLTVL.